Following are 17 T cell receptor beta chains from one sample sequenced in a study of T-cell reconstitution after alpha-beta-depleted transplantation in children. For TCRbeta, the library was prepared with unique molecular identifiers. TCRdb processed the PCR reads anew with MiXCR; each CDR3 protein has one entry. This table holds about 72,000 distinct CDR3 sequences, 7% to 8% found once. The sample was PBMCs from the stem cell graft donor, taken from the stem cell graft. The receptors here all came from a human donor who donated a stem cell graft to a child with acute lymphoblastic leukemia.

This rearrangement joins TRBV29-1 to TRBJ2-7, with 9 bases aligning to TRBD1. Germline V gene lookup returns CDR1 SQVTM and CDR2 ANQGSEA. The CDR3 contains 15 residues. With V trimmed by 1 base and J by 4 bases, 8 bases remained unmatched. The CDR3 here is CSVEGGTGRLYEQYF. The CDR3 region has the DNA TGCAGCGTTGAAGGGGGGACAGGGCGGTTATACGAGCAGTACTTC.

V usage is TRBV25-1 and J usage is TRBJ2-5; 14 positions agree with TRBD2. The CDR3 runs 18 residues. Germline V gene lookup returns CDR1 MGHDK and CDR2 SYGVNS. V dropped 4 bases and J dropped 5; count of bases not matched to a gene: 12. The CDR3 region has the DNA TGTGCCAGCAGTGGAGGGACTAGCGGGAGTGGGTTTTGGGAGACCCAGTACTTC. This codes for CASSGGTSGSGFWETQYF.

This clonotype was seen ten or more times. The V gene is TRBV28, the J gene TRBJ1-5; no definite D call. V was cut by 6 bases and J by 3 bases, with 12 bases left in between. This CDR3 region has 14 residues. Germline V gene sequence: CDR1 MDHEN, CDR2 SYDVKM. CDR3 amino acids: CASRRPGNNQPQHF. In DNA form, the CDR3 reads TGTGCCAGCAGGCGGCCCGGGAACAATCAGCCCCAGCATTTT.

This clonotype has ten or more counts. CDR3 sequence: CASSLIVAGHSTDTQYF. CDR3 nucleotide sequence: TGTGCCAGCAGCTTAATCGTGGCGGGACATAGCACAGATACGCAGTATTTT. The J gene is TRBJ2-3, the V gene TRBV7-9; D tentatively fits TRBD1 or TRBD2 (6 bases each). This CDR3 has 17 amino acids. Trimming pared 2 bases from V and 0 bases from J, leaving 15 bases between. Germline loops: CDR1 SEHNR, CDR2 FQNEAQ (reference sequence).

This clonotype was recorded many times. Germline and junction disagree at one end, which may indicate a read error. This chain links TRBV12-3 or TRBV12-4 with TRBJ2-2; 12 bases agree with TRBD2. This CDR3 contains 18 residues. The DNA of the CDR3 is TGTGCCAGCAGTGAGACTAGCGGGAGTTTAAAGAACACCGGGGAACTGTTTTTT. It yields the protein CASSETSGSLKNTGELFF.

This clonotype was observed at least ten times. The V and J genes are TRBV6-5 and TRBJ1-1; tentatively, D is TRBD1 (6 bases). The CDR3 extends over 15 amino acids. Trimming cost V 2 bases and J 4 bases, with 14 bases left between them. Germline CDR1 and CDR2: MNHEY and SVGAGI. The chain's CDR3 is CASSYNAGGTTEAFF. In DNA form, the CDR3 reads TGTGCCAGCAGTTACAATGCCGGGGGCACCACTGAAGCTTTCTTT.

This clonotype showed up many times. The chain recombines TRBV9 with TRBJ1-1, with 7 bases lining up with TRBD1. The V gene end was trimmed by 4 bases and the J gene end by 0 bases; junction bases not matched to a gene: 12. This CDR3 has 17 residues. In germline, CDR1 is SGDLS, CDR2 YYNGEE. CDR3 DNA: TGTGCCAGCAGCCGCGGAGGACCGGGACAGATGAACACTGAAGCTTTCTTT. Encoded protein: CASSRGGPGQMNTEAFF.

This clonotype has ten or more counts. This chain uses TRBV6-2 or TRBV6-3 with TRBJ2-1; 7 bases align to TRBD2. J gave up 4 bases and V 0 bases, and 0 bases lay outside the gene matches. CDR1 is MNHEY and CDR2 is SVGEGT in the germline V gene. The length of the CDR3 is 14 residues. DNA for the CDR3: TGTGCCAGCAGTTACTCTAGCGGGTACAATGAGCAGTTCTTC. As protein: CASSYSSGYNEQFF.

This clonotype was recorded at least ten times. The chain is built from TRBV20-1 and TRBJ1-1, with D possibly matching TRBD1 (6 bases). Trimming took off 5 bases at V and 5 bases at J, with 15 bases between the two ends. The CDR3 sequence is 13 residues long. Germline V gene lookup returns CDR1 DFQATT and CDR2 SNEGSKA (reference sequence). Here the CDR3 reads CSADAGAGTEAFF. As DNA, the CDR3 is TGCAGTGCTGACGCAGGGGCTGGAACTGAAGCTTTCTTT.

This clonotype was counted at least ten times. The genes are TRBV27 and TRBJ2-4; D might be TRBD2 (5 bases). This CDR3 contains 15 residues. V dropped 6 bases and J dropped 10 bases, with 22 bases sitting between them. The V gene's germline CDR1 is MNHEY and CDR2 SMNVEV (reference sequence). CDR3 sequence reads: CASSPRGRGRDIQYF. The CDR3 nucleotides are TGTGCCAGCAGCCCTAGAGGCCGGGGAAGGGATATTCAGTACTTC.

In this sample, this clonotype turned up many times. The chain uses TRBV3-1 and TRBJ1-2; the match to TRBD1 covers 10 bases. CDR3 length equals 16 residues. The V gene's germline CDR1 is LGHDT and CDR2 YNNKEL (reference sequence). Germline trimming cut 0 bases from V and 8 bases from J; bases unmatched to any gene: 9. CDR3 in DNA: TGTGCCAGCAGCCAAGATCGGGGGACAGGGGTTCGGGGCTACACCTTC. Protein: CASSQDRGTGVRGYTF.

This clonotype was seen only a few times. The gene calls are TRBV11-1 and TRBJ2-1; 14 bases match TRBD2. This CDR3 contains 20 residues. The junction had 12 bases not matched to a gene; V was cut back by 5 bases and J by 0 bases. Germline CDR1 SGHAT, CDR2 FQDESV (reference sequence). The CDR3 coding sequence is TGTGCCAGCAGCCCGTCGGGACTAGCGGGAGCTATTAGCTCCTACAATGAGCAGTTCTTC. Amino acid sequence: CASSPSGLAGAISSYNEQFF.

This clonotype occurred many times. The gene calls are TRBV29-1 and TRBJ2-1, with 7 bases aligning to TRBD2. Germline assignment: CDR1 SQVTM and CDR2 ANQGSEA. V lost 7 bases, J lost 0 bases, and 6 bases stayed unmatched. This CDR3 is 14 amino acids long. The CDR3 here is CSAAGVSSYNEQFF. CDR3 in DNA: TGCAGCGCCGCGGGGGTAAGCTCCTACAATGAGCAGTTCTTC.

This clonotype has ten or more counts. The chain recombines TRBV7-2 with TRBJ1-4, with 7 bases that match TRBD1. The CDR3 loop spans 14 amino acids. The germline V gene has CDR1 SGHTA and CDR2 FQGNSA. V lost 5 bases and J lost 8; bases outside the gene matches: 8. CDR3 protein: CASSPQGGLEKLFF. CDR3 in DNA: TGTGCCAGCAGCCCCCAAGGGGGCTTAGAAAAACTGTTTTTT.

This clonotype was recorded many times. Compared with germline, one end of the junction differs, possibly owing to a read error. The gene calls are TRBV12-3 or TRBV12-4 and TRBJ1-3; no reliable D call. The length of the CDR3 is 16 residues. CDR3 DNA: TGTGCCAGCAGAGTCTCCGGGAGGCACTCTGAAAACACCATATATTTT. Its protein is CASRVSGRHSENTIYF.

This clonotype was detected many times. The chain recombines TRBV28 with TRBJ2-7; tentatively, D is TRBD2 (6 bases). Germline loops: CDR1 MDHEN, CDR2 SYDVKM. V was pared by 4 bases and J by 4 bases, with 20 bases between. The CDR3 is 16 residues long. CDR3 bases: TGTGCCAGCAGTTATGGCGTTCGGCAGGGAGGTTACGAGCAGTACTTC. Amino acids: CASSYGVRQGGYEQYF.

This clonotype was seen only a few times. The V call is TRBV11-2, the J call TRBJ1-5; D gene ambiguous. There are 13 residues in the CDR3. Germline V CDR1 and CDR2: SGHAT, FQNNGV. V dropped 8 bases and J dropped 8 bases, with 16 bases sitting between them. The CDR3 bases are TGTGCCAGCCGAGGTAACGTCGGTGAGCCCCAGCATTTT. Translated: CASRGNVGEPQHF.